The clone carrying this TCR beta chain has only a few counts. This sequence may be a read error, since a much larger clone differs from it by one base. The source of the sample is a study of blood T cells in healthy people across ages. CDR3 length: 12 amino acids. Trimming cost V 9 bases and J 7 bases; bases outside gene matches: 6. Using a J-beta primer mix together with a sample-barcoded 5' primer, a second PCR was run for roughly 7 to 11 cycles. A template-switch adaptor with 12 random nucleotides tagged each cDNA molecule. TCRdb independently ran MiXCR on the 5' RACE reads; one entry per CDR3 protein. Of fewer than 1.5 million distinct CDR3 sequences listed, 42% are singletons.

This TCR derives from a woman between 18 and 30 years old in good health. The sequenced sample consisted of blood. The rearrangement joins TRBV12-3 or TRBV12-4 to TRBJ2-7, with TRBD1 matching 10 bases. As DNA, the CDR3 is TGTGCCAGAGGAGACAGGGGGCAAGAGCAGTACTTC. This codes for CARGDRGQEQYF.